Below are 31 T cell receptor beta chains sequenced from a single sample in a study of CD8 T cells in ankylosing spondylitis. Study-wide findings and caveats: Within ankylosing spondylitis blood, a TCR beta motif made up of under 10 highly homologous variants appeared to be characteristic.

One entry per CDR3 protein results from TCRdb running MiXCR on the 5' RACE reads. The table lists roughly 450,000 distinct CDR3 sequences, roughly 25% of them singletons. Their recognized antigens are unknown. The sample taken for sequencing was blood, either unsorted or a sorted T cell fraction (not recorded which). The receptors come from a male donor with ankylosing spondylitis.

Only a few counts were recorded for this clonotype. The gene calls are TRBV5-1 and TRBJ2-7; D ambiguous. Germline V gene data show CDR1 as SGHRS and CDR2 as YFSETQ. Trimming took 2 bases from V and 2 from J, leaving 8 bases between them. The CDR3 length is 13 residues. This CDR3 is CASSFGPAYEQYF. The CDR3 DNA reads as TGCGCCAGCAGCTTCGGGCCAGCCTACGAGCAGTACTTC.

This chain joins TRBV3-1 and TRBJ1-1, with D perhaps matching TRBD1 (6 bases). Trimming left V 1 base short and J 0 bases short, with 12 bases between. The CDR3 has 16 amino acids. Looked up from germline, CDR1 is LGHDT and CDR2 is YNNKEL (reference sequence). The CDR3 loop is CASSQGGWDMNTEAFF. As DNA, the CDR3 is TGTGCCAGCAGCCAAGGGGGTTGGGACATGAACACTGAAGCTTTCTTT.

Ten or more counts support this clonotype. The chain recombines TRBV12-3 or TRBV12-4 with TRBJ1-1; 8 bases fit TRBD1. The CDR3 totals 13 residues. V gave up 2 bases and J gave up 4 bases; unmatched junction bases: 0. CDR3 bases: TGTGCCAGCAGTTTACAGGGGGCCACTGAAGCTTTCTTT. Amino acids: CASSLQGATEAFF.

The CDR3 DNA is TGTGCCAGCAGCTTGGTTTCCCTTCACCCCTCACGGAGTAATAGCAATCAGCCCCAGCATTTT. This codes for CASSLVSLHPSRSNSNQPQHF. The chain is built from TRBV5-6 and TRBJ1-5; no firm D call. Between the trimmed V and J ends, which lost 0 bases and 0 bases, there was a span of 25 bases. From germline, CDR1 is SGHDT and CDR2 YYEEEE. The CDR3 has 21 residues. Using reference TRBV5-6 and TRBJ1-5 for the parts outside the CDR3, the full variable domain is DAGVTQSPTHLIKTRGQQVTLRCSPKSGHDTVSWYQQALGQGPQFIFQYYEEEERQRGNFPDRFSGHQFPNYSSELNVNALLLGDSALYLCASSLVSLHPSRSNSNQPQHFGDGTRLSIL.

The chain combines TRBV6-1 with TRBJ1-4; possible D gene TRBD1, 5 bases. Germline-derived CDR1 and CDR2 are MNHNS and SASEGT. CDR3 length: 14 residues. V shed 6 bases and J shed 8 bases, with 16 bases lying between them. CDR3 protein: CASRASEGYEKLFF. DNA of the CDR3: TGTGCCAGCAGAGCGTCTGAGGGGTACGAAAAACTGTTTTTT.

This clonotype was seen ten or more times. The gene calls are TRBV12-3 or TRBV12-4 and TRBJ2-1; 8 bases map to TRBD1. V was pared by 3 bases and J by 9 bases, with 10 bases of the junction left unmatched. The CDR3 has 15 amino acids. CDR3 bases: TGTGCCAGCAGTTTCACAGGGGGAGGATCCACTGAGCAGTTCTTC. Translation: CASSFTGGGSTEQFF.

This clonotype was counted at least ten times. The chain is built from TRBV7-2 and TRBJ1-5, with no clear D. Trimming removed 3 bases at V and 3 bases at J, with 9 bases between. The CDR3 sequence is 14 residues long. Germline V gene lookup returns CDR1 SGHTA and CDR2 FQGNSA. The CDR3 coding sequence is TGTGCCAGCAGCTTCTCAGGCCCCAATCAGCCCCAGCATTTT. This sequence encodes CASSFSGPNQPQHF.

The chain employs TRBV12-3 or TRBV12-4 and TRBJ2-3; D is unresolved. V was clipped by 3 bases and J by 4 bases, with 8 bases between them. The CDR3 totals 13 residues. The CDR3: CASSLNSADTQYF. DNA of the CDR3: TGTGCCAGCAGTTTGAACTCGGCAGATACGCAGTATTTT.

This chain uses TRBV5-8 with TRBJ1-5; D is perhaps TRBD1 (6 bases). Trimming removed 4 bases from V and 2 bases from J, with 13 bases in between. The CDR3 has 15 residues. CDR1 and CDR2 from the germline V gene are SGHTS and YDEGEE. The CDR3 spells CASSRGFLGNQPQHF. The CDR3 DNA reads TGTGCCAGCAGCAGGGGGTTCCTTGGCAATCAGCCCCAGCATTTT.

The chain links TRBV12-3 or TRBV12-4 to TRBJ2-3, with D unresolved. The CDR3 extends over 13 amino acids. V shed 3 bases and J shed 4 bases, with 8 bases lying between them. This chain's CDR3 is CASSFLGSDTQYF. The CDR3 DNA reads as TGTGCCAGCAGTTTTCTAGGGTCAGATACGCAGTATTTT.

The gene calls are TRBV5-1 and TRBJ2-5, with D possibly TRBD2 on 5 matching bases. Per germline, CDR1 SGHRS and CDR2 YFSETQ. The CDR3 is 14 residues long. The V end was cut by 4 bases, the J end by 5 bases, with 15 bases between. The CDR3 DNA follows: TGCGCCAGCAGCCGTGGAGGTACCAGGGAGACCCAGTACTTC. The encoded protein is CASSRGGTRETQYF.

The rearrangement joins TRBV20-1 to TRBJ1-5; maybe TRBD1 (5 bases). The V end lost 5 bases, the J end lost 2 bases, and 16 bases lay between the germline ends. This CDR3 contains 15 residues. Germline CDR1 is DFQATT and CDR2 is SNEGSKA (reference sequence). For the CDR3, the DNA is TGCAGTGCTCGAAGGGGATGGAGCGGCAATCAGCCCCAGCATTTT. This sequence encodes CSARRGWSGNQPQHF.

In its sample, this clonotype was seen a few times. The chain joins TRBV20-1 to TRBJ2-1; 12 bases fit TRBD2. Per the germline V gene, CDR1 is DFQATT and CDR2 is SNEGSKA (reference sequence). With 3 bases clipped from V and 5 bases from J, the junction kept 8 bases outside the gene matches. The CDR3 extends over 16 amino acids. This chain's CDR3 is CSASPRTSGTHNEQFF. CDR3 coding DNA: TGCAGTGCTAGCCCTAGGACTAGCGGGACCCACAATGAGCAGTTCTTC.

This chain connects TRBV29-1 to TRBJ1-2; D is unresolved. Trimming removed 5 bases from V and 1 base from J, with 8 bases in between. Looked up from germline, CDR1 is SQVTM and CDR2 is ANQGSEA. This CDR3 comprises 12 residues. This CDR3 reads CSVSDLNYGYTF. The CDR3 bases are TGCAGCGTTTCGGACCTTAACTATGGCTACACCTTC.

In this sample, this clonotype turned up a few times. The gene calls are TRBV3-1 and TRBJ2-3, with TRBD2 matching over 7 bases. The CDR3 consists of 14 residues. V dropped 7 bases and J dropped 3; count of bases not matched to a gene: 7. Germline lookup yields CDR1 LGHDT and CDR2 YNNKEL (reference sequence). In DNA, the CDR3 is TGTGCCAGCACGTGGGAGGGTGAAACAGATACGCAGTATTTT. Its translation is CASTWEGETDTQYF.

This clonotype has only a few counts. This chain links TRBV5-5 with TRBJ2-3; 12 nucleotides agree with TRBD1. The germline CDR1 and CDR2 sequences are SGHKS and YYEKEE (reference sequence). This CDR3 contains 18 residues. J lost 1 base, V lost 3 bases, and 9 bases had no gene match. CDR3 DNA: TGTGCCAGCAGCTGGACCGGGACAGGGGGCATGGGCACAGATACGCAGTATTTT. Translating it yields CASSWTGTGGMGTDTQYF.

On this clonotype: The junction and the germline gene differ at one end; a read error may be behind it. This chain links TRBV5-1 with TRBJ2-1, with TRBD2 as a possible D gene (6 bases). Germline CDR1 reads SGHRS; CDR2 reads YFSETQ. The CDR3 contains 15 residues. In nucleotides, the CDR3 is TGCGCCAGCAGCTTGGCGGGAGCCAGGATCAATGAGCAGTCCTTC. It specifies CASSLAGARINEQSF.

The chain employs TRBV12-3 or TRBV12-4 and TRBJ2-5; D call uncertain. The V end lost 4 bases, the J end lost 3 bases, and 6 bases lay between the germline ends. There are 12 residues in the CDR3. This CDR3 is CASSSAKETQYF. CDR3 sequence (DNA): TGTGCCAGCAGTTCAGCCAAAGAGACCCAGTACTTC.

The chain is built from TRBV20-1 and TRBJ2-3; weak D call: TRBD2 (6 bases). This CDR3 is built from 10 residues. V was shortened by 4 bases and J by 12 bases, with 11 bases between the two germline ends. The germline V gene encodes CDR1 DFQATT and CDR2 SNEGSKA (reference sequence). The CDR3 DNA is TGCAGTGCTAAGGAAGCGGGTCAGTATTTT. It codes for CSAKEAGQYF.

This clonotype appeared a few times. This chain uses TRBV12-3 or TRBV12-4 with TRBJ1-6; the D is unclear. Trimming left V 3 bases short and J 8 bases short, with 8 bases between. The CDR3 is 13 amino acids. The CDR3 nucleotides are TGTGCCAGCAGTTTCGGATTGGATTCACCCCTCCACTTT. As protein: CASSFGLDSPLHF.

The V and J genes are TRBV5-1 and TRBJ2-1; 14 bases align to TRBD2. Trimming took 1 base from V and 6 from J; bases not matched to a gene: 3. The V gene's germline CDR1 is SGHRS and CDR2 YFSETQ. CDR3 size: 16 residues. The CDR3 is CASSLTTSGRANEQFF. Here the CDR3 DNA reads TGCGCCAGCAGCTTGACGACTAGCGGGAGGGCCAATGAGCAGTTCTTC. The full variable domain, completed using reference TRBV5-1 and TRBJ2-1, is KAGVTQTPRYLIKTRGQQVTLSCSPISGHRSVSWYQQTPGQGLQFLFEYFSETQRNKGNFPGRFSGRQFSNSRSEMNVSTLELGDSALYLCASSLTTSGRANEQFFGPGTRLTVL.

CDR3 residues: CASSPGTRREKLFF. The CDR3 DNA is TGTGCCAGCAGTCCCGGGACAAGGAGGGAAAAACTGTTTTTT. The V gene is TRBV11-3, the J gene TRBJ1-4, with a possible D match to TRBD1 (6 bases). V lost 6 bases to trimming and J lost 8 bases, with 16 bases between them. The CDR3 consists of 14 residues. From germline, CDR1 is SGHNT and CDR2 YENEEA.

The V and J genes are TRBV7-6 and TRBJ2-7; D gene uncertain. The V gene lost 3 bases and the J gene lost 0 bases, with 12 bases spanning the gap. The CDR3 spans 15 residues. Germline values: CDR1 SGHVS, CDR2 FNYEAQ. CDR3 region: CASSFQSGSSYEQYF. CDR3 DNA sequence: TGTGCCAGCAGCTTTCAGTCGGGTAGCTCCTACGAGCAGTACTTC.

In the case of this clonotype: An end of the junction does not agree with germline; a read error may underlie this. This chain links TRBV20-1 with TRBJ1-1; D unresolved. CDR3 size: 13 residues. Germline lookup yields CDR1 DFQATT and CDR2 SNEGSKA (reference sequence). CDR3 bases: TGCAGTGCGAGAGCTATCATGAACACTGAAGCTTTCTTT. It specifies CSARAIMNTEAFF.

V is TRBV20-1 and J is TRBJ1-6; a weak D match, TRBD1 (5 bases). The CDR3 consists of 14 residues. Germline values: CDR1 DFQATT, CDR2 SNEGSKA (reference sequence). The V gene lost 6 bases and the J gene lost 14 bases, with 23 bases spanning the gap. The CDR3 sequence is CSARGDPNVVTLHF. The CDR3 DNA sequence: TGCAGTGCCCGAGGGGACCCCAATGTGGTAACCCTCCACTTT.

The chain is built from TRBV5-1 and TRBJ2-3, with 10 bases matching TRBD2. With V trimmed by 5 bases and J by 1 base, 4 bases remained unmatched. Germline CDR1 and CDR2: SGHRS and YFSETQ. This CDR3 has 15 residues. CDR3 protein: CASRQGTSGTDTQYF. The CDR3, as DNA: TGCGCCAGCAGGCAGGGGACTAGCGGCACAGATACGCAGTATTTT.

This clonotype has more than one count but fewer than ten. The chain recombines TRBV29-1 with TRBJ1-3; D uncertain. The V end was cut by 4 bases, the J end by 4 bases, with 11 bases between. From germline, CDR1 is SQVTM and CDR2 ANQGSEA. This CDR3 is built from 13 residues. CDR3 amino acids: CSVVSGNGNTIYF. CDR3 nucleotides: TGCAGCGTTGTATCCGGGAACGGAAACACCATATATTTT.

This clonotype was observed a few times. V is TRBV20-1 and J is TRBJ2-7, with D perhaps TRBD2 (5 bases). CDR3 length equals 13 residues. The V end lost 5 bases, the J end lost 7 bases, and 18 bases lay between the germline ends. Germline values: CDR1 DFQATT, CDR2 SNEGSKA (reference sequence). In nucleotides, the CDR3 is TGCAGTGCTCAGAGGGCGGCTACGAAGGAGCAGTACTTC. This gives the protein CSAQRAATKEQYF.

This clonotype was counted between two and nine times. The V gene is TRBV3-1, the J gene TRBJ1-3, with 9 bases that match TRBD1. V lost 8 bases, J lost 1 base, and 6 bases stayed unmatched. CDR3 length equals 15 residues. Germline CDR1 LGHDT, CDR2 YNNKEL (reference sequence). This CDR3 reads CASSGQGLSGNTIYF. The CDR3 DNA follows: TGTGCCAGCTCCGGACAGGGGCTTTCTGGAAACACCATATATTTT.

The chain combines TRBV7-2 with TRBJ2-1; TRBD2 might be the D (5 bases). CDR3 length: 15 residues. The V gene's germline CDR1 is SGHTA and CDR2 FQGNSA. V lost 0 bases, J lost 14 bases, and 20 bases lay in between. The CDR3 DNA follows: TGTGCCAGCAGCTTAGCGGGAGCGGCCGGAAGCAAAAAGTTCTTC. Translated, it gives CASSLAGAAGSKKFF.

This sequence joins TRBV12-5 and TRBJ2-1, with D perhaps matching TRBD2 (5 bases). With 0 bases removed from V and 10 bases from J, the gap between germline ends came to 7 bases. In germline, CDR1 is LGHNT, CDR2 FRNRAP. The CDR3 sequence is 12 residues long. The CDR3 bases are TGTGCTAGTGGTTTGGTCGGACTCGAGCAGTTCTTC. It codes for CASGLVGLEQFF.